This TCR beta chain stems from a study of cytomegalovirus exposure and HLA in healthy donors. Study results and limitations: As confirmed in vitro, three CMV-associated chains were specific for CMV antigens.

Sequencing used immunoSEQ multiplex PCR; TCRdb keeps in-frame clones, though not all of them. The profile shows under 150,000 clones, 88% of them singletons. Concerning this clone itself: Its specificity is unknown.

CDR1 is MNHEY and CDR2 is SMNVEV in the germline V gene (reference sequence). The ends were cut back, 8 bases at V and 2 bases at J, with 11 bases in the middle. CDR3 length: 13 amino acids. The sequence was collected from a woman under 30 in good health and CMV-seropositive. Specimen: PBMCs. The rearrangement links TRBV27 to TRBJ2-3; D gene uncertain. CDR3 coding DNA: TGTGCCAGCGGGCTCGACCACACAGATACGCAGTATTTT. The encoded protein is CASGLDHTDTQYF.